This TCR beta chain was identified during a study of T cell responses to AZD1222 COVID-19 vaccine listed by TCRdb under 2021. About the full investigation: TCR sequencing was performed for approximately 240 trial participants, of whom roughly 200 were given two doses of AZD1222 and about 25 were given two doses of MenACWY control vaccine. Enrollment into the trials was organized by age into subgroups of 18-55, 56-69 and 70-plus years, and those subgroups contained roughly 150, 30 and 60 TCR-sequenced participants, respectively. The investigation overall reported the following: After two AZD1222 doses, spike-specific TCR breadth and depth were significantly higher than at day 0 and than in MenACWY recipients. Participants were mostly white British and included more females than males, and it was suggested by the authors that clonal diversity may have been underestimated. Vaccine-associated CD4 TCRs spanned the whole spike protein, with dominant responses in regions 160-218 and 743-854. The 56-69-year group was small, and its depth increase did not reach significance, likely because of low power. Because no day 14 peak-response samples were available, the repertoires could be characterized only after the peak T cell response. Conclusions about previously exposed vaccinees are limited because only five to seven AZD1222 recipients were SARS-CoV-2 seropositive at baseline. Nearly half of unique spike-specific TCRs reportedly recognized epitopes outside regions mutated in the B.1.351 and B.1.1.7 variants.

A note on this clone: Its antigen has not been determined. No base quality values were provided; no much bigger clone lies one nucleotide off.

This specimen's time point label, interpreted: about 28 days (+/-7) after the second vaccine dose. Because spike-specific TCR depth and breadth did not differ between the two schedules, AZD1222 recipients who got a second dose at roughly 4 weeks were pooled with those who got a second dose at roughly 12 weeks. Samples from vaccinated people were obtained from the UK trials COV001 and COV002, which included a single-blind randomized controlled phase 2/3 trial of AZD1222 (ChAdOx1 nCoV-19) in healthy adults. Trial participant PBMC samples were collected at day 0 and day 28 after the second dose for TCRbeta chain sequencing. The CDR3 regions of human TCRbeta chains were analyzed by immunosequencing. In the paper's pipeline: TCRs in the repertoires were matched against a reference library of SARS-CoV-2-specific TCRs that had been generated with the MIRA antigen-specificity platform. Breadth meant the fraction of unique TCRs that were SARS-CoV-2-associated, whereas depth meant the fraction of total T cells that were SARS-CoV-2-associated. Using the MIRA data, each spike-specific TCR was mapped to the spike region that the TCR reacts to and placed in a CD4 or CD8 class. Log10-transformed breadth and depth values were compared by one-way ANOVA with Sidak's multiple comparisons tests. TCRdb obtained this table from immuneACCESS and retained in-frame rearrangements with V and J assigned. These tables miss some clones; where compared with another copy, unresolved V genes account for less than half of the shortfall, and the remainder is unexplained. V, J and clone size were drawn from that table, and D and trimming were deduced from the DNA. Recorded for this sample are almost 95,000 clones; 85% of them occurred a single time. The biggest ten clones account for 4.5% of the sample.

V is clipped by 2 bases and J by 5 bases, and the sequence between their germline boundaries is 12 bases long. CDR1 and CDR2 (MNHNS, SASEGT) derive from the germline V gene. The CDR3 spans 14 residues, from the cysteine through the phenylalanine. Only the CDR3 DNA is retained, 42 bases long and in frame from the first base. The rearrangement joined TRBV6-1 to TRBJ2-5; the D gene cannot be resolved reliably. The input for sequencing was peripheral blood, taken 28 days after the second AZD1222 dose. The sequence came from an adult who received the AZD1222 COVID-19 vaccine. The nucleotide sequence reads TGTGCCAGCAGTGAAAGGGCCCCCGGGGAGACCCAGTACTTC. This encodes CASSERAPGETQYF.